The 23 T cell receptor beta chains presented below share a single source sample, sequenced in a study of blood T cell repertoires in COVID-19. Method: immunoSEQ multiplex PCR; TCRdb's copy keeps in-frame clones and lacks some. Among more than 150,000 clones listed, under 90% were seen once. The sample comprised peripheral blood. The receptors stem from a human donor in a cohort sampled during active COVID-19.

J is TRBJ2-1 and V is TRBV19, with 7 nucleotides matching TRBD1. The CDR3 loop spans 14 amino acids. The germline CDR1 and CDR2 sequences are LNHDA and SQIVND (reference sequence). The J segment lost 6 bases and the V segment lost 1 base, leaving 3 bases of the junction unmatched. CDR3 in DNA: TGTGCCAGTAGTATAGGTGGGGACAGCAATGAGCAGTTCTTC. This sequence encodes CASSIGGDSNEQFF.

V and J are TRBV5-1 and TRBJ2-7, with D perhaps TRBD1 (5 bases). V lost 5 bases, J lost 0 bases, and 15 bases lay in between. Germline-derived CDR1 and CDR2 are SGHRS and YFSETQ. The CDR3 covers 15 residues. Written as DNA, the CDR3 is TGCGCCAGCAGTCAGGGCCAGGTGAGCTCCTACGAGCAGTACTTC. Its protein product is CASSQGQVSSYEQYF.

A word on this clone: Without the conserved terminal phenylalanine or tryptophan, this CDR3 likely stems from a read error. No DNA is shown, since the ends of the CDR3 on it are uncertain; the CDR3 is the one TCRdb lists. The gene calls are TRBV30 and TRBJ1-1; the table gives TRBD1 as D, unverified against the DNA. The CDR3 adds up to 13 amino acids, both ends counted. Germline V gene sequence: CDR1 GTSNPN, CDR2 SVGIG (reference sequence). This CDR3 reads CAWSSRGTDRGQI.

The chain couples TRBV7-9 to TRBJ2-7, with 8 bases that match TRBD2. V dropped 4 bases and J dropped 4; count of bases not matched to a gene: 12. This CDR3 has 16 residues. Germline V gene lookup returns CDR1 SEHNR and CDR2 FQNEAQ (reference sequence). DNA for the CDR3: TGTGCCAGCAGCTCTATAGCGGGGAAGCTTTGGTACGAGCAGTACTTC. Translating it yields CASSSIAGKLWYEQYF.

This clone came up once. The rearrangement links TRBV18 to TRBJ2-7; 7 positions match TRBD1. The CDR3 covers 15 residues. Per germline, CDR1 KGHSH and CDR2 LQKENI. With 4 bases clipped from V and 3 bases from J, the junction kept 9 bases outside the gene matches. CDR3 residues: CASSRPGAGGYEQYF. The CDR3 DNA follows: TGTGCCAGCTCACGACCCGGGGCAGGGGGCTACGAGCAGTACTTC.

The table lists this clone with a few counts. This chain uses TRBV9 with TRBJ2-7; D call uncertain. This CDR3 has 15 residues. Germline CDR1 reads SGDLS; CDR2 reads YYNGEE. Trimming took 0 bases from V and 2 from J, leaving 12 bases between them. The CDR3 here is CASSVGKEWPYEQYF. In DNA, the CDR3 is TGTGCCAGCAGCGTAGGGAAGGAGTGGCCCTACGAGCAGTACTTC.

This clone was observed a single time. The V call is TRBV5-1, the J call TRBJ1-2; 10 bases match TRBD1. Germline V gene data show CDR1 as SGHRS and CDR2 as YFSETQ. J was trimmed by 3 bases and V by 0 bases; bases with no gene match: 14. The length of the CDR3 is 19 residues. The CDR3 DNA reads as TGCGCCAGCAGCTTGGAAACCAGACGGGGACAGGGGAACGACTATGGCTACACCTTC. Translating gives CASSLETRRGQGNDYGYTF.

Only a few counts were recorded for this clone. The chain is built from TRBV12-5 and TRBJ1-5; maybe TRBD1 (6 bases). Trimming pared 6 bases from V and 10 bases from J, leaving 22 bases between. The CDR3 totals 15 residues. The germline V gene encodes CDR1 LGHNT and CDR2 FRNRAP. The CDR3 loop is CASGTRGPEIGPQHF. The DNA for the CDR3 is TGTGCTAGTGGCACCAGGGGCCCGGAGATAGGACCCCAGCATTTT.

The V call is TRBV9, the J call TRBJ2-5, with 8 bases identical to TRBD1. Unmatched junction bases numbered 7, after V lost 4 bases and J lost 2 bases. CDR3 length equals 15 residues. Germline loops: CDR1 SGDLS, CDR2 YYNGEE. The CDR3 coding sequence is TGTGCCAGCAGCCCGAGACAGGGGAATCAAGAGACCCAGTACTTC. This encodes CASSPRQGNQETQYF.

This rearrangement joins TRBV5-6 to TRBJ2-2; D remains unclear. Trimming shortened V by 1 base and J by 6 bases, and 4 bases separated the two germline ends. Germline V lookup: CDR1 SGHDT, CDR2 YYEEEE. This CDR3 has 12 residues. The CDR3 coding sequence is TGTGCCAGCAGCTTGCCAGCCGGGGAGCTGTTTTTT. Encoded protein: CASSLPAGELFF. Together with reference TRBV5-6 and TRBJ2-2, the CDR3 gives the full variable domain: DAGVTQSPTHLIKTRGQQVTLRCSPKSGHDTVSWYQQALGQGPQFIFQYYEEEERQRGNFPDRFSGHQFPNYSSELNVNALLLGDSALYLCASSLPAGELFFGEGSRLTVL.

This chain joins TRBV9 and TRBJ1-6; D perhaps matches TRBD1 (5 bases). V lost 4 bases, J lost 4 bases, and 12 bases lay in between. This CDR3 is built from 15 residues. Germline V gene sequence: CDR1 SGDLS, CDR2 YYNGEE. CDR3 DNA sequence: TGTGCCAGCAGCCCCTGGGGGGAATATAATTCACCCCTCCACTTT. Translating gives CASSPWGEYNSPLHF. Looking up the rest from reference TRBV9 and TRBJ1-6 gives the full variable domain: DSGVTQTPKHLITATGQRVTLRCSPRSGDLSVYWYQQSLDQGLQFLIQYYNGEERAKGNILERFSAQQFPDLHSELNLSSLELGDSALYFCASSPWGEYNSPLHFGNGTRLTVT.

V usage is TRBV5-4 and J usage is TRBJ1-1, with D unresolved. Germline lookup yields CDR1 SGHNT and CDR2 YYREEE (reference sequence). This CDR3 comprises 14 residues. V gave up 4 bases and J gave up 1 base, with 11 bases separating them. The CDR3 DNA is TGTGCCAGCAGCCCCAATAACAGGAACACTGAAGCTTTCTTT. Its protein is CASSPNNRNTEAFF.

Remarks on this clone: Other DNA sequences in this specimen translate into the identical CDR3. This rearrangement joins TRBV9 to TRBJ1-1, with TRBD1 identical over 7 bases. Germline V gene sequence: CDR1 SGDLS, CDR2 YYNGEE. V lost 2 bases to trimming and J lost 2 bases; unmatched junction nucleotides: 3. CDR3 length: 14 residues. CDR3 DNA sequence: TGTGCCAGCAGCGTGGGGACAGCCAACACTGAAGCTTTCTTT. This codes for CASSVGTANTEAFF. Supplemented by reference TRBV9 and TRBJ1-1, the full variable domain reads DSGVTQTPKHLITATGQRVTLRCSPRSGDLSVYWYQQSLDQGLQFLIQYYNGEERAKGNILERFSAQQFPDLHSELNLSSLELGDSALYFCASSVGTANTEAFFGQGTRLTVV.

The chain combines TRBV6-5 with TRBJ1-2, with D possibly matching TRBD1 (5 bases). V lost 7 bases, J lost 8 bases, and 20 bases lay in between. This CDR3 is 14 amino acids long. Germline V lookup: CDR1 MNHEY, CDR2 SVGAGI. The CDR3 spells CASTPGRGGRGYTF. CDR3 nucleotides: TGTGCCAGCACCCCAGGGCGGGGAGGCCGAGGCTACACCTTC.

The chain recombines TRBV5-1 with TRBJ2-7, with TRBD1 as a possible D gene (6 bases). Germline V gene data show CDR1 as SGHRS and CDR2 as YFSETQ. The CDR3 extends over 13 amino acids. Trimming pared 2 bases from V and 8 bases from J, leaving 14 bases between. In DNA, the CDR3 is TGCGCCAGCAGCTTCCAGGGGCGCGGGCAGCAGTACTTC. This codes for CASSFQGRGQQYF.

The chain uses TRBV5-4 and TRBJ2-5; 8 bases are shared with TRBD2. Germline values: CDR1 SGHNT, CDR2 YYREEE (reference sequence). This CDR3 is 14 amino acids long. V shed 7 bases, J shed 7 bases, and the junction held 12 bases outside the gene matches. The chain's CDR3 is CASRIAGLGGTQYF. CDR3 in DNA: TGTGCCAGCCGTATAGCGGGGCTGGGCGGGACCCAGTACTTC. Supplemented by reference TRBV5-4 and TRBJ2-5, the full variable domain reads ETGVTQSPTHLIKTRGQQVTLRCSSQSGHNTVSWYQQALGQGPQFIFQYYREEENGRGNFPPRFSGLQFPNYSSELNVNALELDDSALYLCASRIAGLGGTQYFGPGTRLLVL.

This clone was counted a single time. The chain combines TRBV19 with TRBJ1-6; D is undetermined. The CDR3 runs to 16 residues. The V and J ends lost 2 bases and 5 bases respectively, with 13 bases between them. Germline CDR1 LNHDA, CDR2 SQIVND (reference sequence). The CDR3 DNA is TGTGCCAGTAGTATAAGTCGTCCAGGTGATAATTCACCCCTCCACTTT. Amino acids: CASSISRPGDNSPLHF.

The DNA of the CDR3 is TGTGCCAGCAGCATGCACCGGGACAGGGACTACGAGCAGTACTTC. This encodes CASSMHRDRDYEQYF. The rearrangement uses TRBV5-8 and TRBJ2-7; 9 bases fit TRBD1. The J segment lost 3 bases and the V segment lost 4 bases, leaving 8 bases of the junction unmatched. CDR3 size: 15 residues. In germline, CDR1 is SGHTS, CDR2 YDEGEE.

This chain connects TRBV5-4 to TRBJ2-7; weak D call: TRBD2 (6 bases). This CDR3 contains 13 residues. From germline, CDR1 is SGHNT and CDR2 YYREEE (reference sequence). V was clipped by 0 bases and J by 6 bases, with 10 bases between them. CDR3 sequence reads: CASSLGRGGEQYF. Written as DNA, the CDR3 is TGTGCCAGCAGCTTGGGGAGGGGAGGCGAGCAGTACTTC.

The CDR3 spells CASSAGGETQYF. CDR3 DNA: TGTGCCAGCAGCGCAGGGGGGGAGACCCAGTACTTC. V usage is TRBV9 and J usage is TRBJ2-5; weak D call: TRBD1 (7 bases). The germline gives CDR1 SGDLS, CDR2 YYNGEE. With 3 bases removed from V and 5 bases from J, the gap between germline ends came to 8 bases. This CDR3 has 12 amino acids.

The chain's CDR3 is CASGLPGTEAFF. Here the CDR3 DNA reads TGTGCTAGTGGACTACCGGGGACTGAAGCTTTCTTT. The chain is built from TRBV12-5 and TRBJ1-1; D gene ambiguous. V was shortened by 6 bases and J by 5 bases, with 10 bases between the two germline ends. The CDR3 spans 12 residues. Germline V lookup: CDR1 LGHNT, CDR2 FRNRAP.

This sequence joins TRBV10-3 and TRBJ2-7; D is possibly TRBD1 (6 bases). In germline, CDR1 is ENHRY, CDR2 SYGVKD. V lost 0 bases and J lost 5, with 11 bases in between. The CDR3 length is 14 residues. In nucleotides, the CDR3 is TGTGCCATCAGTGAGTCGTCAGGGGTTCACGAGCAGTACTTC. Translation: CAISESSGVHEQYF.

The rearrangement links TRBV11-3 to TRBJ1-1; 8 bases are a match to TRBD1. CDR1 and CDR2 from the germline V gene are SGHNT and YENEEA. CDR3 length equals 15 residues. V dropped 1 base and J dropped 0; count of bases not matched to a gene: 1. The CDR3 sequence is CASSLGQGMNTEAFF. In nucleotides, the CDR3 is TGTGCCAGCAGCTTAGGACAGGGGATGAACACTGAAGCTTTCTTT.